This entry lists 6 T cell receptor beta chains sequenced from one sample in a study of T cell responses to AZD1222 COVID-19 vaccine. TCRdb keeps only in-frame clones here, not all; method: immunoSEQ multiplex PCR. The sample lists around 100,000 clones, 80% to 90% occurring once. The starting material was peripheral blood, obtained on day 0 of AZD1222 vaccination. All receptors come from an adult in good health.

V is TRBV6-2 or TRBV6-3 and J is TRBJ1-2; D gene ambiguous. Germline V CDR1 and CDR2: MNHEY, SVGEGT. The CDR3 has 15 residues. The V and J ends lost 2 bases and 4 bases respectively, with 14 bases between them. Here the CDR3 DNA reads TGTGCCAGCAGTTACGAAGCTATCGGAGTCTATGGCTACACCTTC. Translating gives CASSYEAIGVYGYTF.

This clone was seen just once. In nucleotides, the CDR3 is TGCGCCAGCAGCTTGGAGGGCCCCTCGAGCTCCTACAATGAGCAGTTCTTC. Amino acids: CASSLEGPSSSYNEQFF. V gene TRBV5-1 combines with J gene TRBJ2-1; D uncertain. The CDR3 length is 17 residues. Germline CDR1 and CDR2: SGHRS and YFSETQ. The V gene lost 0 bases and the J gene lost 0 bases, with 13 bases spanning the gap.

This clone was detected a few times. This chain joins TRBV6-2 or TRBV6-3 and TRBJ1-6; D is unclear. V was cut by 3 bases and J by 5 bases, with 23 bases left in between. The CDR3 loop spans 19 amino acids. Germline assignment: CDR1 MNHEY and CDR2 SVGEGT. The CDR3 loop reads CASSYFLRRQRDHNSPLHF. The CDR3 DNA reads as TGTGCCAGCAGTTATTTCCTCCGTCGTCAGAGAGACCATAATTCACCCCTCCACTTT.

CDR3 sequence: CASSPSLGGFYEQYF. Written as DNA, the CDR3 is TGTGCCAGCTCACCAAGTCTCGGGGGGTTCTATGAGCAGTATTTT. This rearrangement joins TRBV18 to TRBJ2-3, with 7 bases matching TRBD2. In germline, CDR1 is KGHSH, CDR2 LQKENI. Trimming took 2 bases from V and 11 from J; bases not matched to a gene: 13. This CDR3 has 15 residues. Full variable domain (rest looked up from reference TRBV18 and TRBJ2-3): NAGVMQNPRHLVRRRGQEARLRCSPMKGHSHVYWYRQLPEEGLKFMVYLQKENIIDESGMPKERFSAEFPKEGPSILRIQQVVRGDSAAYFCASSPSLGGFYEQYFGPGTRLTVL.

CDR3 loop: CASSSRDSPLHF. The CDR3 coding sequence is TGTGCCAGCAGTTCCAGGGATTCACCCCTCCACTTT. This chain uses TRBV12-3 or TRBV12-4 with TRBJ1-6; maybe TRBD1 (5 bases). CDR3 length equals 12 residues. Trimming cost V 4 bases and J 8 bases, with 6 bases left between them.

This clone was seen a handful of times. The chain combines TRBV11-2 with TRBJ2-3; 7 bases are shared with TRBD2. CDR3 length: 16 residues. Germline V gene sequence: CDR1 SGHAT, CDR2 FQNNGV. J was trimmed by 4 bases and V by 3 bases; bases with no gene match: 10. Written as DNA, the CDR3 is TGTGCCAGCAGCTTCCTTGGCGGGGGAAGGGCAGATACGCAGTATTTT. It encodes CASSFLGGGRADTQYF.